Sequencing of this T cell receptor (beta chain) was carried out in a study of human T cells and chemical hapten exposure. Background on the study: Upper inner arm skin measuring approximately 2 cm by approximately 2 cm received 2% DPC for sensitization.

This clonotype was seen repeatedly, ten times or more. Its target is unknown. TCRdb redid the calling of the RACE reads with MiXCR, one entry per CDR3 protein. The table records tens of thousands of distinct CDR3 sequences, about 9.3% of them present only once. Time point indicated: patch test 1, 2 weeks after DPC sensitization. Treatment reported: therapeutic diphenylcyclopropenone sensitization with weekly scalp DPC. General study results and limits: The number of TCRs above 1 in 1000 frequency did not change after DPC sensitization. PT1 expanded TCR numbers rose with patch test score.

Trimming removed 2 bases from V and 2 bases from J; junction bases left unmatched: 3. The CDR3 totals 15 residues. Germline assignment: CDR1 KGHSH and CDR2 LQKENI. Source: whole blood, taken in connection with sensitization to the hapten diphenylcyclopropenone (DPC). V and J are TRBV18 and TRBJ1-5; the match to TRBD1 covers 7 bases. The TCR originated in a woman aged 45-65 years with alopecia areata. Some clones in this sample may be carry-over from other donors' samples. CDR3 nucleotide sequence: TGTGCCAGCTCACCATACGGACAGGGCAATCAGCCCCAGCATTTT. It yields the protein CASSPYGQGNQPQHF.